The 30 T cell receptor beta chains listed next were all sequenced from one sample in a study of blood T cell repertoires in COVID-19. Libraries were prepared by immunoSEQ multiplex PCR; TCRdb keeps only in-frame clonotypes and omits some of them. The sample carries about 470,000 clones, about 90% recorded once. The sample taken for sequencing was PBMCs or T cells enriched from blood (not recorded which). These receptors all stem from a woman aged 18-29 years who had recovered from COVID-19.

The V call is TRBV9, the J call TRBJ1-2; D gene uncertain. The germline V gene encodes CDR1 SGDLS and CDR2 YYNGEE. The CDR3 contains 15 residues. Trimming removed 0 bases at V and 8 bases at J, with 17 bases between. CDR3 amino acids: CASSVVRDIIHGYTF. In DNA form, the CDR3 reads TGTGCCAGCAGCGTAGTACGAGACATCATCCACGGCTACACCTTC. Full variable domain (remainder filled in from reference TRBV9 and TRBJ1-2): DSGVTQTPKHLITATGQRVTLRCSPRSGDLSVYWYQQSLDQGLQFLIQYYNGEERAKGNILERFSAQQFPDLHSELNLSSLELGDSALYFCASSVVRDIIHGYTFGSGTRLTVV.

This chain joins TRBV5-6 and TRBJ2-7, with 9 bases fitting TRBD1. J gave up 2 bases and V 0 bases, and 3 bases lay outside the gene matches. The germline V gene encodes CDR1 SGHDT and CDR2 YYEEEE. The CDR3 covers 15 residues. CDR3: CASSLVGQGTYEQYF. DNA of the CDR3: TGTGCCAGCAGCTTGGTAGGACAGGGGACCTACGAGCAGTACTTC. Full variable domain (outside the CDR3, taken from reference TRBV5-6 and TRBJ2-7): DAGVTQSPTHLIKTRGQQVTLRCSPKSGHDTVSWYQQALGQGPQFIFQYYEEEERQRGNFPDRFSGHQFPNYSSELNVNALLLGDSALYLCASSLVGQGTYEQYFGPGTRLTVT.

This rearrangement joins TRBV6-5 to TRBJ2-6, with D hard to call. CDR1 MNHEY and CDR2 SVGAGI come from the germline V gene. The CDR3 is made up of 13 amino acids. The V end lost 6 bases, the J end lost 3 bases, and 6 bases lay between the germline ends. The CDR3: CASRFYGANVLTF. For the CDR3, the DNA is TGTGCCAGCAGGTTTTATGGGGCCAACGTCCTGACTTTC.

The chain uses TRBV2 and TRBJ1-5; 7 nucleotides match TRBD1. Germline V gives CDR1 SNHLY, CDR2 FYNNEI. This CDR3 has 13 amino acids. Losses at the gene ends were 8 bases for V and 4 bases for J; bases not matched to a gene: 5. The CDR3 protein is CASDRVSNQPQHF. The DNA of the CDR3 is TGTGCCAGCGACAGGGTCTCGAATCAGCCCCAGCATTTT. Together with reference TRBV2 and TRBJ1-5, the CDR3 gives the full variable domain: EPEVTQTPSHQVTQMGQEVILRCVPISNHLYFYWYRQILGQKVEFLVSFYNNEISEKSEIFDDQFSVERPDGSNFTLKIRSTKLEDSAMYFCASDRVSNQPQHFGDGTRLSIL.

The chain carries TRBV3-1 (or the pseudogene TRBV3-2) and TRBJ1-1; 7 bases map to TRBD1. V dropped 0 bases and J dropped 14; count of bases not matched to a gene: 6. The CDR3 totals 12 residues. The germline CDR1 and CDR2 sequences are LGHDT and YNNKEL (reference sequence). CDR3 residues: CASSQESDRVFF. In DNA, the CDR3 is TGTGCCAGCAGCCAAGAAAGCGACAGGGTCTTCTTT.

The chain joins TRBV4-2 to TRBJ2-7; 8 bases are shared with TRBD1. The germline CDR1 and CDR2 sequences are LGHNA and YNFKEQ. With V trimmed by 4 bases and J by 2 bases, 7 bases remained unmatched. This CDR3 region has 15 residues. CDR3 amino acids: CASSPQTGATYEQYF. CDR3 DNA: TGTGCCAGCAGCCCCCAGACAGGGGCCACCTACGAGCAGTACTTC.

The V and J genes are TRBV6-6 and TRBJ1-2; D ambiguous. V lost 2 bases to trimming and J lost 8 bases, with 12 bases between them. The CDR3 runs to 13 residues. Germline V CDR1 and CDR2: MNHNY, SVGAGI (reference sequence). In nucleotides, the CDR3 is TGTGCCAGCAGTTACGGGTCAGGCAACGGCTACACCTTC. Translated, it gives CASSYGSGNGYTF.

This sequence joins TRBV28 and TRBJ2-5; D may be TRBD2 (5 bases). The germline gives CDR1 MDHEN, CDR2 SYDVKM. Trimming cost V 7 bases and J 7 bases, with 13 bases left between them. The CDR3 loop spans 12 amino acids. The CDR3 DNA is TGTGCCAGCACCCGAACTCGGGGGACCCAGTACTTC. Amino acids: CASTRTRGTQYF. Full variable domain (rest looked up from reference TRBV28 and TRBJ2-5): DVKVTQSSRYLVKRTGEKVFLECVQDMDHENMFWYRQDPGLGLRLIYFSYDVKMKEKGDIPEGYSVSREKKERFSLILESASTNQTSMYLCASTRTRGTQYFGPGTRLLVL.

The chain combines TRBV18 with TRBJ1-1; the D is unclear. The CDR3 is 15 residues long. Germline-derived CDR1 and CDR2 are KGHSH and LQKENI. V gave up 5 bases and J gave up 3 bases, with 16 bases separating them. CDR3 protein: CASSSTASGDTEAFF. The DNA for the CDR3 is TGTGCCAGCTCATCTACGGCCTCCGGGGACACTGAAGCTTTCTTT. Full variable domain (outside the CDR3, taken from reference TRBV18 and TRBJ1-1): NAGVMQNPRHLVRRRGQEARLRCSPMKGHSHVYWYRQLPEEGLKFMVYLQKENIIDESGMPKERFSAEFPKEGPSILRIQQVVRGDSAAYFCASSSTASGDTEAFFGQGTRLTVV.

The chain combines TRBV11-2 with TRBJ2-5; 9 bases map to TRBD2. The J segment lost 3 bases and the V segment lost 3 bases, leaving 11 bases of the junction unmatched. This CDR3 contains 17 residues. Germline CDR1 SGHAT, CDR2 FQNNGV. CDR3 sequence reads: CASSFGKVTSGKETQYF. The CDR3 DNA is TGTGCCAGCAGCTTCGGCAAGGTGACTAGCGGAAAAGAGACCCAGTACTTC.

V usage is TRBV7-3 and J usage is TRBJ2-5; the match to TRBD1 covers 11 bases. The V gene's germline CDR1 is SGHTA and CDR2 FQGTGA. V was pared by 5 bases and J by 4 bases, with 6 bases of the junction left unmatched. CDR3 size: 15 residues. The chain's CDR3 is CASSASGTGGETQYF. CDR3 DNA: TGTGCCAGCAGCGCCTCCGGGACAGGGGGAGAGACCCAGTACTTC.

V is TRBV5-1 and J is TRBJ2-7; 7 positions match TRBD1. CDR3 length equals 11 residues. The V segment lost 2 bases and the J segment 9 bases; nucleotides outside the gene matches: 2. Germline V gives CDR1 SGHRS, CDR2 YFSETQ. DNA for the CDR3: TGCGCCAGCAGCTTACAGGGGAGGCAGTACTTC. This sequence encodes CASSLQGRQYF.

The rearrangement links TRBV15 to TRBJ2-1, with TRBD2 as a possible D gene (5 bases). CDR3 size: 13 residues. Germline CDR1 is LNHNV and CDR2 is YYDKDF (reference sequence). V lost 5 bases to trimming and J lost 7 bases, with 12 bases between them. The CDR3 DNA reads as TGTGCCACCAGCCCGAGGGTAGGAAATGAGCAGTTCTTC. This encodes CATSPRVGNEQFF. Complete variable domain (other parts from reference TRBV15 and TRBJ2-1): DAMVIQNPRYQVTQFGKPVTLSCSQTLNHNVMYWYQQKSSQAPKLLFHYYDKDFNNEADTPDNFQSRRPNTSFCFLDIRSPGLGDTAMYLCATSPRVGNEQFFGPGTRLTVL.

The chain is built from TRBV23-1 and TRBJ2-1; D is perhaps TRBD2 (5 bases). TRBV23-1 has ORF status, its function being uncertain. CDR3 size: 13 residues. V was cut by 7 bases and J by 9 bases, with 16 bases left in between. Written as DNA, the CDR3 is TGCGCCAGCACCCCGCGAGTCGAGGGTGAGCAGTTCTTC. Protein product: CASTPRVEGEQFF.

The rearrangement uses TRBV10-3 and TRBJ2-1; weak D call: TRBD2 (6 bases). The ends were cut back, 3 bases at V and 15 bases at J, with 18 bases in the middle. CDR3 length equals 13 residues. Germline assignment: CDR1 ENHRY and CDR2 SYGVKD. This CDR3 is CAISDWRGPPGFF. DNA for the CDR3: TGTGCCATCAGTGATTGGCGGGGCCCTCCTGGGTTCTTC.

This chain joins TRBV14 and TRBJ1-2; D gene uncertain. The CDR3 loop spans 12 amino acids. Per germline, CDR1 SGHDN and CDR2 FVKESK. V was trimmed by 3 bases and J by 5 bases, leaving 7 bases between them. The CDR3 DNA sequence: TGTGCCAGCAGCCAGTCGTCTTATGGCTACACCTTC. It specifies CASSQSSYGYTF.

This clone was recorded once. The genes are TRBV7-9 and TRBJ1-1; no reliable D call. The V end lost 2 bases, the J end lost 3 bases, and 13 bases lay between the germline ends. Germline CDR1 is SEHNR and CDR2 is FQNEAQ (reference sequence). This CDR3 comprises 15 residues. The CDR3 reads CASSLQSLRDTEAFF. CDR3 sequence (DNA): TGTGCCAGCAGCTTACAGAGCTTACGGGACACTGAAGCTTTCTTT.

The chain links TRBV19 to TRBJ2-7, with D perhaps matching TRBD1 (6 bases). CDR1 and CDR2 (germline): LNHDA, SQIVND (reference sequence). The CDR3 extends over 16 amino acids. Trimming stripped 4 bases from V and 0 bases from J, with 16 bases between. The chain's CDR3 is CASSKSGAESSYEQYF. The DNA for the CDR3 is TGTGCCAGTAGTAAATCAGGGGCTGAGAGCTCCTACGAGCAGTACTTC.

The chain links TRBV4-1 to TRBJ2-3; 14 bases fit TRBD2. Germline CDR1 reads MGHRA; CDR2 reads YSYEKL. The CDR3 consists of 16 residues. The V segment lost 4 bases and the J segment 4 bases; nucleotides outside the gene matches: 4. The CDR3 DNA is TGCGCCAGCAGCCCCCCGACTAGCGGGGGGGCAGATACGCAGTATTTT. Translation: CASSPPTSGGADTQYF.

The chain recombines TRBV5-6 with TRBJ2-2, with 10 bases fitting TRBD1. Germline values: CDR1 SGHDT, CDR2 YYEEEE. Trimming took 4 bases from V and 4 from J; bases not matched to a gene: 7. The CDR3 contains 16 residues. The CDR3 DNA sequence: TGTGCCAGCAGCCCCCCCGGGACAGGGGTCACCGGGGAGCTGTTTTTT. Protein sequence: CASSPPGTGVTGELFF.

V gene TRBV5-1 combines with J gene TRBJ2-3; D is unclear. Trimming stripped 9 bases from V and 1 base from J, with 15 bases between. The CDR3 contains 14 residues. Germline CDR1 is SGHRS and CDR2 is YFSETQ. The CDR3 DNA sequence: TGCGCCACCGCCTCGACTCAAGGCACAGATACGCAGTATTTT. Translating gives CATASTQGTDTQYF.

The V call is TRBV30, the J call TRBJ1-2; 10 positions agree with TRBD1. Germline CDR1 GTSNPN, CDR2 SVGIG (reference sequence). The CDR3 consists of 13 residues. With 6 bases clipped from V and 4 bases from J, the junction kept 5 bases outside the gene matches. CDR3 sequence (DNA): TGTGCCTGCATCCGGGACAGGGGCTATGGCTACACCTTC. This translates into CACIRDRGYGYTF. The variable domain in full, completed from reference TRBV30 and TRBJ1-2, reads SQTIHQWPATLVQPVGSPLSLECTVEGTSNPNLYWYRQAAGRGLQLLFYSVGIGQISSEVPQNLSASRPQDRQFILSSKKLLLSDSGFYLCACIRDRGYGYTFGSGTRLTVV.

This sequence joins TRBV3-1 (or the pseudogene TRBV3-2) and TRBJ1-4; TRBD1 might be the D (5 bases). Germline values: CDR1 LGHDT, CDR2 YNNKEL (reference sequence). The germline V and J ends were trimmed by 2 bases and 6 bases, with 7 bases remaining between them. The CDR3 length is 13 residues. In nucleotides, the CDR3 is TGTGCCAGCAGCCAAACCAGGGATGAAAAACTGTTTTTT. Translating gives CASSQTRDEKLFF.

This clone has only one observation. V usage is TRBV3-1 (or the pseudogene TRBV3-2) and J usage is TRBJ1-1; D gene uncertain. The CDR3 is made up of 15 amino acids. V lost 3 bases and J lost 1, with 12 bases in between. Looked up from germline, CDR1 is LGHDT and CDR2 is YNNKEL (reference sequence). CDR3 residues: CASSHRGGSNTEAFF. DNA for the CDR3: TGTGCCAGCAGCCATCGCGGTGGATCGAACACTGAAGCTTTCTTT.

This clone has just one count. J is TRBJ1-6 and V is TRBV13, with D possibly matching TRBD1 (5 bases). Trimming took off 2 bases at V and 0 bases at J, with 8 bases between the two ends. From germline, CDR1 is PRHDT and CDR2 FYEKMQ (reference sequence). The CDR3 covers 16 residues. CDR3 loop: CASSLRGSSYNSPLHF. The CDR3 nucleotides are TGTGCCAGCAGCTTACGGGGGAGCTCCTATAATTCACCCCTCCACTTT.

This chain uses TRBV7-2 with TRBJ2-1; the match to TRBD2 covers 10 bases. There are 15 residues in the CDR3. Unmatched junction bases numbered 3, after V lost 2 bases and J lost 5 bases. The germline V gene has CDR1 SGHTA and CDR2 FQGNSA. The CDR3 here is CASSLWLAGDNEQFF. In DNA form, the CDR3 reads TGTGCCAGCAGCTTATGGCTAGCGGGGGACAATGAGCAGTTCTTC.

This clone was found once. This chain connects TRBV5-1 to TRBJ2-5, with 8 bases aligning to TRBD1. The CDR3 has 15 amino acids. Germline V CDR1 and CDR2: SGHRS, YFSETQ. V lost 4 bases and J lost 5; bases outside the gene matches: 10. The CDR3 bases are TGCGCCAGCAGCGCACAGGGGGTGGTGACGGAGACCCAGTACTTC. It yields the protein CASSAQGVVTETQYF.

The rearrangement joins TRBV28 to TRBJ1-2, with 9 bases matching TRBD1. This CDR3 is 19 amino acids long. The V gene's germline CDR1 is MDHEN and CDR2 SYDVKM. V lost 8 bases, J lost 8 bases, and 27 bases stayed unmatched. The CDR3 reads CASYDRGQGLWDTRSGYTF. The CDR3 DNA sequence: TGTGCCAGCTATGACCGGGGACAGGGTTTATGGGATACTAGATCGGGCTACACCTTC.

This chain uses TRBV4-1 with TRBJ1-2; maybe TRBD1 (6 bases). The CDR3 extends over 15 amino acids. In germline, CDR1 is MGHRA, CDR2 YSYEKL. The ends were cut back, 1 base at V and 6 bases at J, with 15 bases in the middle. The CDR3 loop reads CASSQGKDRPNGYTF. CDR3 coding DNA: TGCGCCAGCAGCCAAGGAAAAGACAGGCCGAATGGCTACACCTTC.

The CDR3 DNA is TGTGCCAGCAGCTTGGTCGTAGCGGGGATTAACACCGGGGAGCTGTTTTTT. Its protein product is CASSLVVAGINTGELFF. V is TRBV7-9 and J is TRBJ2-2; 8 positions agree with TRBD2. CDR1 and CDR2 (germline): SEHNR, FQNEAQ (reference sequence). This CDR3 comprises 17 residues. V shed 3 bases, J shed 2 bases, and the junction held 8 bases outside the gene matches.